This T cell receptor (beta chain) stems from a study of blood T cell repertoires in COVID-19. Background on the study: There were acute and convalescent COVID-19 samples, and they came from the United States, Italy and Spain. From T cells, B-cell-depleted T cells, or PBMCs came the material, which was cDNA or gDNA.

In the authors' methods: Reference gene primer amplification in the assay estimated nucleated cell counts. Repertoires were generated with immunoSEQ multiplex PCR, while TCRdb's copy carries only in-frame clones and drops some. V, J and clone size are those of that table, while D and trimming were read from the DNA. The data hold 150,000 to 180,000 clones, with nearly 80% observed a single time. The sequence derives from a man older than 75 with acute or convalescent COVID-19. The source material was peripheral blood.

CDR3: CASSWASRDGANVLTF. CDR3 coding DNA: TGCGCCAGCAGCTGGGCCTCACGAGATGGGGCCAACGTCCTGACTTTC. The rearrangement links TRBV5-1 to TRBJ2-6; unclear D gene. Trimming removed 3 bases at V and 3 bases at J, with 13 bases between. Looked up from germline, CDR1 is SGHRS and CDR2 is YFSETQ. This CDR3 is built from 16 residues. The full variable domain, in which reference TRBV5-1 and TRBJ2-6 provide the parts outside the CDR3, is KAGVTQTPRYLIKTRGQQVTLSCSPISGHRSVSWYQQTPGQGLQFLFEYFSETQRNKGNFPGRFSGRQFSNSRSEMNVSTLELGDSALYLCASSWASRDGANVLTFGAGSRLTVL.